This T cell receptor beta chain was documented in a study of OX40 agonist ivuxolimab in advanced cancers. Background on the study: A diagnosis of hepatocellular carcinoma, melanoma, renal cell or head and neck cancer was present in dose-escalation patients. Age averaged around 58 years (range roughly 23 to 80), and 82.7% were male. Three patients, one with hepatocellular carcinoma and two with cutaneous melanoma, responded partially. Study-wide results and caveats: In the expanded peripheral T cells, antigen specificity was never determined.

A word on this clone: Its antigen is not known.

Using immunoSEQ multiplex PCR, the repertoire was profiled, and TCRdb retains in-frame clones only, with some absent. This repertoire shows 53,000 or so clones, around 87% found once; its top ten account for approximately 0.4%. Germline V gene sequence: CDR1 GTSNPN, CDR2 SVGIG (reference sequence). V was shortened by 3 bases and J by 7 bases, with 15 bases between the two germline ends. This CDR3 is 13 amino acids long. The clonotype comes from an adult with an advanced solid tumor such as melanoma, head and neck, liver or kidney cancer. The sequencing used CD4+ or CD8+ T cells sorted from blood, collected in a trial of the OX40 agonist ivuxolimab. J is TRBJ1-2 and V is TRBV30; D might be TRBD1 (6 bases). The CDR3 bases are TGTGCCTGGAGATCAACAGGGTCAGGTGGCTACACCTTC. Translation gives CAWRSTGSGGYTF.